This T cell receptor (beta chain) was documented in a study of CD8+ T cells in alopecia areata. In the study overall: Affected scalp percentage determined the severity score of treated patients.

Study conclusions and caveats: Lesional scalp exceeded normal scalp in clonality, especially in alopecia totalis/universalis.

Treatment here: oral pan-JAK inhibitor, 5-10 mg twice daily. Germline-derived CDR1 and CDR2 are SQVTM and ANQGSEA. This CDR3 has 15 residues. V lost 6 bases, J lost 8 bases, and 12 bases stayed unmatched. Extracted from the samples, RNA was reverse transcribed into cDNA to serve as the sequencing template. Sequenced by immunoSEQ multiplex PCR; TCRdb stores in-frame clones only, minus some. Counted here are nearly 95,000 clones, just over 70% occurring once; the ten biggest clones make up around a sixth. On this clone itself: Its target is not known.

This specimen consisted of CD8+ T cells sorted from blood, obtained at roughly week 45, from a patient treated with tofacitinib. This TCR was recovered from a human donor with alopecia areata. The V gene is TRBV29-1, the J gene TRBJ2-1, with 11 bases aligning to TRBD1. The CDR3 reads CSVHFPGQGDHEQFF. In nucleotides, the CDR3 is TGCAGCGTCCACTTCCCGGGACAGGGGGACCATGAGCAGTTCTTC.